This T cell receptor (beta chain) was captured by sequencing in a study of cytomegalovirus exposure and HLA in healthy donors. PCR amplification relied on 60 Vbeta primers (plus 13 Jbeta primers). Method: immunoSEQ multiplex PCR; TCRdb's copy keeps in-frame clones and lacks some. This table has under 200,000 clones, approximately 80% appearing once. Germline V gene lookup returns CDR1 SGHAT and CDR2 FQNNGV. Trimming removed 0 bases at V and 6 bases at J, with 11 bases between. The CDR3 has 14 amino acids. The sequencing input was PBMCs. This sequence joins TRBV11-2 and TRBJ1-1; D ambiguous. The receptor comes from a man aged 60 to 75 in good health and CMV-seronegative. The CDR3 spells CASSLDRWSAEAFF. In nucleotides, the CDR3 is TGTGCCAGCAGCTTAGACCGGTGGAGCGCTGAAGCTTTCTTT.